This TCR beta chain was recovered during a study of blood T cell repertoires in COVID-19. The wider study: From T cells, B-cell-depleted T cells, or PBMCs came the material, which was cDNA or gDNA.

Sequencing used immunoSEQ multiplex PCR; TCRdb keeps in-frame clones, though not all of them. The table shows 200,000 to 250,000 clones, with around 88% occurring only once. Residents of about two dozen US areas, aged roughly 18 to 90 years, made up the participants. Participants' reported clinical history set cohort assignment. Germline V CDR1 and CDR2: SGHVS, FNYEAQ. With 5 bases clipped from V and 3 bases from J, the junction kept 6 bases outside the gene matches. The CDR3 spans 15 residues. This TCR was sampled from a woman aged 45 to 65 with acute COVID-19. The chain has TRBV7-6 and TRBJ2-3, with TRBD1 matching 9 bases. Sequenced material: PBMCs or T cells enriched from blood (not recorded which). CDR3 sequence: CASSTGQGRTDTQYF. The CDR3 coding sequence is TGTGCCAGCAGCACGGGACAGGGAAGGACAGATACGCAGTATTTT.